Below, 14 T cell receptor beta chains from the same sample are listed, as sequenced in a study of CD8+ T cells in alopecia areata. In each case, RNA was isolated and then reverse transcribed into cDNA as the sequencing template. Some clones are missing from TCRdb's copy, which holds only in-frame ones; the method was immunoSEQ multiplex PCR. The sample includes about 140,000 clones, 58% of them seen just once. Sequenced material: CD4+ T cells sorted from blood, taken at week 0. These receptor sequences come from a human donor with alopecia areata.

Written as DNA, the CDR3 is TGTGCCAGCAGCTTAGATCCCGCAGGCAGTGGCTACACCTTC. This translates into CASSLDPAGSGYTF. The chain employs TRBV11-2 and TRBJ1-2, with D unresolved. The V gene lost 0 bases and the J gene lost 7 bases, with 12 bases spanning the gap. The CDR3 spans 14 residues. Germline V gene lookup returns CDR1 SGHAT and CDR2 FQNNGV. Complete variable domain (other parts from reference TRBV11-2 and TRBJ1-2): EAGVAQSPRYKIIEKRQSVAFWCNPISGHATLYWYQQILGQGPKLLIQFQNNGVVDDSQLPKDRFSAERLKGVDSTLKIQPAKLEDSAVYLCASSLDPAGSGYTFGSGTRLTVV.

The CDR3 nucleotides read TGCAGCGGAATCGGGACAGTGGAAAACATTCAGTACTTC. Protein product: CSGIGTVENIQYF. The rearrangement joins TRBV29-1 to TRBJ2-4, with 7 positions matching TRBD1. CDR1 and CDR2 from the germline V gene are SQVTM and ANQGSEA. This CDR3 comprises 13 residues. V trimming: 7 bases; J trimming: 5 bases; junction bases outside the gene matches: 8. The entire variable domain, with the rest obtained from reference TRBV29-1 and TRBJ2-4, is as follows: SAVISQKPSRDICQRGTSLTIQCQVDSQVTMMFWYRQQPGQSLTLIATANQGSEATYESGFVIDKFPISRPNLTFSTLTVSNMSPEDSSIYLCSGIGTVENIQYFGAGTRLSVL.

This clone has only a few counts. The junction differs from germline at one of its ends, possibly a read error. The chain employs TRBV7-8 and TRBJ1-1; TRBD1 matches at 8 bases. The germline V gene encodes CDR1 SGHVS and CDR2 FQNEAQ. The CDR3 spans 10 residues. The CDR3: CASSLDRVGF. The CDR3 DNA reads TGTGCCAGCAGCTTGGACAGGGTAGGGTTT.

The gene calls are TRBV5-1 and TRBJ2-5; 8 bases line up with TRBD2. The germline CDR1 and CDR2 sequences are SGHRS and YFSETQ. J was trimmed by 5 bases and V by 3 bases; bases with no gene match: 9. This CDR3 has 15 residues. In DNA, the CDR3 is TGCGCCAGCAGCTCCGCCGGGACTAGAGGCGAGACCCAGTACTTC. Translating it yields CASSSAGTRGETQYF.

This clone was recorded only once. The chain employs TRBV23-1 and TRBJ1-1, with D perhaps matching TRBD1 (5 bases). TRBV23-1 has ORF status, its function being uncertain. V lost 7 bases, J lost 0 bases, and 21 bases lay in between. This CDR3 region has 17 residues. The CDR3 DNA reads TGCGCCAGCAAGGGGCGGCCCTTATCGAATATGAACACTGAAGCTTTCTTT. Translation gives CASKGRPLSNMNTEAFF.

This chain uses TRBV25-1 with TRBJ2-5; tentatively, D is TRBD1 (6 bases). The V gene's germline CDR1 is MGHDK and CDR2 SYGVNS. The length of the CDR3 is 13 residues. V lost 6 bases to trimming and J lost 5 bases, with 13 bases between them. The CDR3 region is CASSLWGLETQYF. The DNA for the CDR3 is TGTGCCAGCAGCCTGTGGGGGCTGGAGACCCAGTACTTC.

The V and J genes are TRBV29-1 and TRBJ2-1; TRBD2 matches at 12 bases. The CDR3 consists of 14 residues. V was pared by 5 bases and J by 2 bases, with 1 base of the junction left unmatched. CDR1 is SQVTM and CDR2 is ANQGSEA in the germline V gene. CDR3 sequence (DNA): TGCAGCGTTAGGACTAGCGGGGCCTACAATGAGCAGTTCTTC. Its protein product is CSVRTSGAYNEQFF.

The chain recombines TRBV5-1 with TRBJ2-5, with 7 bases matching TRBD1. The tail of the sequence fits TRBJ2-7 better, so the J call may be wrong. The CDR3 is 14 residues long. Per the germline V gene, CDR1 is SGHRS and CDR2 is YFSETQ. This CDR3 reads CASSSPGQTYEQYF. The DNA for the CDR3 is TGCGCCAGCAGCTCCCCGGGACAGACCTACGAGCAGTACTTC.

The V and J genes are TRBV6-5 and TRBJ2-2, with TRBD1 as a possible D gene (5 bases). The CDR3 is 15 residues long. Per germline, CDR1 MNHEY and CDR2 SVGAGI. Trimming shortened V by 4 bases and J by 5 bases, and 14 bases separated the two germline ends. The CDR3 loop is CASSLGQGLTGELFF. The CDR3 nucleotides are TGTGCCAGCAGTTTGGGCCAGGGCCTAACCGGGGAGCTGTTTTTT.

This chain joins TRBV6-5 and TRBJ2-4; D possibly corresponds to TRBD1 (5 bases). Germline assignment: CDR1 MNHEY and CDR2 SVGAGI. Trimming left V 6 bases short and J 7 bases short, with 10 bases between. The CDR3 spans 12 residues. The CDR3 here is CASRSQGNIQYF. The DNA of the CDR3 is TGTGCCAGCAGGAGCCAGGGCAACATTCAGTACTTC.

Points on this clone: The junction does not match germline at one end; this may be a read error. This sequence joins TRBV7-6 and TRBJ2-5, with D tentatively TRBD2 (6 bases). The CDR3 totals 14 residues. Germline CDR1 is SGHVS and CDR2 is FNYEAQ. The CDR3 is CASSPGTVGETQYF. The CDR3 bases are TGTGCTAGCAGCCCGGGGACTGTGGGAGAGACCCAGTACTTC.

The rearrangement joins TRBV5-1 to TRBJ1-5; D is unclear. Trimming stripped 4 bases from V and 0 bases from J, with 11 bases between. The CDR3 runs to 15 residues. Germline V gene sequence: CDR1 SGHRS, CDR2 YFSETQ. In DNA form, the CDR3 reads TGCGCCAGCAGCACGGACGGTTATAGCAATCAGCCCCAGCATTTT. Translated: CASSTDGYSNQPQHF.

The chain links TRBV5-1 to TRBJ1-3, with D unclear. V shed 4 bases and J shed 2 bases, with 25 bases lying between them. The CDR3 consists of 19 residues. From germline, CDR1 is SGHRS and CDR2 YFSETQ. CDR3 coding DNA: TGCGCCAGCAGCCCGGAGACTGGTAGTCCAAGGTGGCCTGGAAACACCATATATTTT. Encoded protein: CASSPETGSPRWPGNTIYF.

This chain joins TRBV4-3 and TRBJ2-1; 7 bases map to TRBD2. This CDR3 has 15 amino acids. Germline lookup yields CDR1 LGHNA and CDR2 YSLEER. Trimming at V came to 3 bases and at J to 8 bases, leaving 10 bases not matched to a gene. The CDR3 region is CASSHTGGRGDEQFF. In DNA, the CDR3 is TGCGCCAGCAGCCATACCGGGGGACGGGGGGATGAGCAGTTCTTC.